Here is one T cell receptor beta chain with its context. These data originate in a study of PD-1 blockade in classical Hodgkin lymphoma. This CDR3 has 13 residues. V was pared by 0 bases and J by 1 base, with 4 bases between. The germline gives CDR1 SGDLS, CDR2 YYNGEE. Measured with immunoSEQ multiplex PCR; TCRdb has only the in-frame clones, and not every one. The sample lists about 13,000 clones; 80% were seen once. Each and every patient relapsed after autologous stem cell transplantation, and patients got differing brentuximab vedotin exposure. This TCR was sampled from a human donor with classical Hodgkin lymphoma. This chain joins TRBV9 and TRBJ1-1, with D unclear. The sample was peripheral blood mononuclear cells (PBMCs), taken at baseline. CDR3 region: CASSVDWNTEAFF. Written as DNA, the CDR3 is TGTGCCAGCAGCGTAGATTGGAACACTGAAGCTTTCTTT. The full variable domain, completed using reference TRBV9 and TRBJ1-1, is DSGVTQTPKHLITATGQRVTLRCSPRSGDLSVYWYQQSLDQGLQFLIQYYNGEERAKGNILERFSAQQFPDLHSELNLSSLELGDSALYFCASSVDWNTEAFFGQGTRLTVV.